Listed below are T cell receptor beta chains from one sample, sequenced in a study of blood T cell repertoires in COVID-19. This table comes from immunoSEQ multiplex PCR, and its TCRdb copy is limited to in-frame clones, with some not included. The sample carries about 410,000 clones, over 75% recorded once. The sequencing input was peripheral blood. These receptors all stem from a woman in her thirties or forties with COVID-19, enrolled during active disease. CDR3s include the opening cysteine and the closing phenylalanine or tryptophan. The order of the fields is J gene, V gene, clone size, D gene, CDR3 DNA, CDR3 protein. D genes are given only for firm matches. The size of a clone is reported for some rows only, either as once, few or many, or as a class for expanded clones.

>TRBJ2-5|TRBV14|NA|NA
TGTGCCAGCAGCCCCTACTCGAAGGAGACCCAGTACTTC
CASSPYSKETQYF
>TRBJ1-5|TRBV18|NA|NA
TGTGCCAGCTCCCCGGGAGCCTCTCAGCCCCAGCATTTT
CASSPGASQPQHF
>TRBJ1-2|TRBV28|NA|NA
TGTGCCAGCAAAAGACAGATCTATGGCTACACCTTC
CASKRQIYGYTF
>TRBJ2-2|TRBV7-3|once|TRBD2
TGTGCCAGCAGCTCCGCTAGCGGGAGTTCTCCCGGGGAGCTGTTTTTT
CASSSASGSSPGELFF
>TRBJ1-1|TRBV18|NA|NA
TGTGCCAGCTCACTCGGACACCCAAACACTGAAGCTTTCTTT
CASSLGHPNTEAFF
>TRBJ1-1|TRBV7-2|NA|NA
TGTGCCAGCAGACCTACGCGACAGGACGCTGAAGCTTTCTTT
CASRPTRQDAEAFF
>TRBJ2-1|TRBV5-1|once|NA
TGCGCCAGCAGCCCGCCCAGTGAGGGATCCTACAATGAGCAGTTCTTC
CASSPPSEGSYNEQFF
>TRBJ1-2|TRBV6-1|once|NA
TGTGCCAGCAGTGAAGCAAATATCTATGGCTACACCTTC
CASSEANIYGYTF
>TRBJ1-5|TRBV19|NA|TRBD1
TGTGCCAGTAGTCCACGGACAGGTGGCAATCAGCCCCAGCATTTT
CASSPRTGGNQPQHF
>TRBJ2-7|TRBV6-5|NA|NA
TGTGCCAGCAGTTACTTAGGAGTAAACGAGCAGTACTTC
CASSYLGVNEQYF
>TRBJ1-4|TRBV25-1|NA|NA
TGTGCCAGCGGACGGGGTCAAGAAAAACTGTTTTTT
CASGRGQEKLFF
>TRBJ2-3|TRBV5-1|NA|TRBD1
TGCGCCAGCATCCAATACTCAGGGGGAACCACAGATACGCAGTATTTT
CASIQYSGGTTDTQYF
>TRBJ1-5|TRBV6-1|once|TRBD1
TGTGCCAGCAGTGAACCAACAGGGACAGTAGGGCGTCAGCCCCAGCATTTT
CASSEPTGTVGRQPQHF
>TRBJ1-2|TRBV7-9|NA|NA
TGTGCCAGCAGCCCGATCGGGGGGGGAGGCTACACCTTC
CASSPIGGGGYTF
>TRBJ1-1|TRBV7-3|NA|TRBD1
TGTGCCAGCAGCTTAACCCGGGACAGCGAAGCTTTCTTT
CASSLTRDSEAFF
>TRBJ1-5|TRBV2|NA|NA
TGTGCCAGCAGTGATATAGACAGCTTTCAGCCCCAGCATTTT
CASSDIDSFQPQHF
>TRBJ2-1|TRBV19|NA|NA
TGTGCCAGTAGTATAGGATCGGGAGCGTACAATGAGCAGTTCTTC
CASSIGSGAYNEQFF
>TRBJ2-7|TRBV3-1/TRBV3-2|NA|TRBD1
TGTGCCAGCAGCCAAGATGACAGGGGGCTCTACGAGCAGTACTTC
CASSQDDRGLYEQYF
>TRBJ1-1|TRBV9|NA|TRBD1
TGTGCCAGCAGTGAAAATCGGGACAGATTCTTGGGGAGGACTGAAGCTTTCTTT
CASSENRDRFLGRTEAFF
>TRBJ2-2|TRBV5-5|NA|NA
TGTGCCAGCAGCTGGCCGGGACACAAGAACACCGGGGAGCTGTTTTTT
CASSWPGHKNTGELFF
>TRBJ1-3|TRBV7-2|NA|NA
TGTGCCAGCAGCTTAGTGGTCCCGTTTACAGGGTCTGGAAACACCATATATTTT
CASSLVVPFTGSGNTIYF
>TRBJ2-5|TRBV5-1|NA|TRBD1
TGCGCCAGCAGCGCGGTACAGGGGTCAGAGACCCAGTACTTC
CASSAVQGSETQYF
>TRBJ1-6|TRBV28|NA|NA
TGTGCCAGCAGTCCCCCTCCGCGGGGCAGTTATAATTCACCCCTCCACTTT
CASSPPPRGSYNSPLHF
>TRBJ1-3|TRBV6-6|NA|TRBD1
TGTGCCAGCAGCGCCGGGACAGGGGGCTCTGGAAACACCATATATTTT
CASSAGTGGSGNTIYF
>TRBJ1-1|TRBV27|NA|NA
TGTGCCAGCGCCCGAGGACAGCAGAACACTGAAGCTTTCTTT
CASARGQQNTEAFF
>TRBJ1-4|TRBV18|NA|TRBD1
TGTGCCAGCTCACCGACAGGGGATCGGGGTGAAAAACTGTTTTTT
CASSPTGDRGEKLFF
>TRBJ2-5|TRBV20-1|NA|TRBD2
TGCAGTGCTAGTGGGGGACTAGCGGGGGGTAGAGAGACCCAGTACTTC
CSASGGLAGGRETQYF
>TRBJ2-3|TRBV7-9|NA|NA
TGTGCCAGCAGCTCCGAGCGTGGCACAGATACGCAGTATTTT
CASSSERGTDTQYF
>TRBJ1-2|TRBV9|NA|TRBD1
TGTGCCAGCAGCGTAGCGTCGGGACAGGGGTTTGGCTACACCTTC
CASSVASGQGFGYTF
>TRBJ2-1|TRBV7-9|NA|NA
TGTGCCAGCAGCCCTCTTTCCGGGACTTACAATGAGCAGTTCTTC
CASSPLSGTYNEQFF
>TRBJ2-2|TRBV6-2/TRBV6-3|NA|TRBD2
TGTGCCAGCAGTGAGCTAGCGGGGGGGCCATGGACCGGGGAGCTGTTTTTT
CASSELAGGPWTGELFF
>TRBJ1-4|TRBV4-1|NA|NA
TGCGCCAGCAGCCAAGAAGGGGGGGGAGGAGATGAAAAACTGTTTTTT
CASSQEGGGGDEKLFF
>TRBJ1-5|TRBV7-9|once|TRBD1
TGTGCCAGCAGCTTAGCGGCAGGACAGGGAAATCAGCCCCAGCATTTT
CASSLAAGQGNQPQHF
>TRBJ1-4|TRBV3-1/TRBV3-2|once|TRBD1
TGTGCCAGCAGCCAAGAAGGGGGCCATGAAAAACTGTTTTTT
CASSQEGGHEKLFF
>TRBJ2-1|TRBV9|NA|TRBD1
TGTGCCAGCAGCGCCCGGGACAGCCAGGCGGTGGAGCAGTTCTTC
CASSARDSQAVEQFF
>TRBJ2-2|TRBV7-3|NA|NA
TGTGCCAGCAGCCCGCAGGGACAAAACACCGGGGAGCTGTTTTTT
CASSPQGQNTGELFF
>TRBJ2-1|TRBV24-1|NA|TRBD2
TGTGCCACCAGTGATTCGGGACTAGCGGACTACAATGAGCAGTTCTTC
CATSDSGLADYNEQFF
>TRBJ1-4|TRBV5-5|once|NA
TGTGCCAGCAGCTGGCAGGGTGAAAAACTGTTTTTT
CASSWQGEKLFF
>TRBJ1-4|TRBV30|NA|NA
TGTGCCTGGAGTATATCGGGACAAATTAATGAAAAACTGTTTTTT
CAWSISGQINEKLFF
>TRBJ1-6|TRBV11-2|NA|NA
TGTGCCAGTAGCCGAGCCTTCAGCGGGTATAATTCACCCCTCCACTTT
CASSRAFSGYNSPLHF
>TRBJ1-1|TRBV28|once|TRBD1
TGTGCCAGCAGCCCTCTTACCATCAGACAGGGGACTGAAGCTTTCTTT
CASSPLTIRQGTEAFF
>TRBJ1-4|TRBV5-4|NA|TRBD1
TGTGCCAGCAGCTTGCCGGGACAGGGCAAACTGTTTTTT
CASSLPGQGKLFF
>TRBJ1-2|TRBV6-5|NA|TRBD1
TGTGCCAGCAGTCCAGGGGGTCATGGCTACACCTTC
CASSPGGHGYTF